Shown below are 10 T cell receptor beta chains from a single sample sequenced in a study of lymphopenia after photon versus proton radiotherapy. Clones were sequenced by immunoSEQ multiplex PCR, and TCRdb holds only the in-frame ones, with some missing. The sample has 20,000 to 30,000 clones; about nine tenths are singletons. Specimen: peripheral blood, collected from a patient treated with photon-based radiotherapy. These TCRs come from a woman between 50 and 59 years old with cholangiocarcinoma.

The chain combines TRBV6-4 with TRBJ1-1; D is unresolved. This CDR3 is 13 amino acids long. Germline CDR1 reads MRHNA; CDR2 reads SNTAGT. Deletions cut 4 bases from V and 11 bases from J, with 17 bases between. The CDR3 region is CASSGVADWRAFF. In DNA form, the CDR3 reads TGTGCCAGCAGTGGGGTAGCGGACTGGAGGGCTTTCTTT.

This chain connects TRBV10-1 to TRBJ2-1, with 9 nucleotides matching TRBD2. Germline assignment: CDR1 WNHNN and CDR2 SYGVQD (reference sequence). J was trimmed by 10 bases and V by 0 bases; bases with no gene match: 10. The CDR3 sequence is 16 residues long. CDR3: CASSESRLAGNGEQFF. The CDR3 nucleotides are TGCGCCAGCAGTGAGTCTCGGCTAGCGGGGAATGGGGAGCAGTTCTTC.

This clone was seen just once. V and J are TRBV30 and TRBJ1-2; no firm D call. Germline V CDR1 and CDR2: GTSNPN, SVGIG (reference sequence). Trimming removed 4 bases from V and 3 bases from J, with 9 bases in between. The CDR3 totals 12 residues. CDR3 sequence: CAWTETYYGYTF. In DNA form, the CDR3 reads TGTGCCTGGACTGAGACCTACTATGGCTACACCTTC.

This clone was detected a few times. The genes are TRBV18 and TRBJ1-4; no definite D call. CDR1 is KGHSH and CDR2 is LQKENI in the germline V gene. The V end was cut by 3 bases, the J end by 5 bases, with 4 bases between. This CDR3 region has 12 residues. This CDR3 is CASSPQNEKLFF. DNA for the CDR3: TGTGCCAGCTCACCCCAAAATGAAAAACTGTTTTTT.

The chain is built from TRBV4-1 and TRBJ1-4; no clear D. The CDR3 covers 15 residues. CDR1 and CDR2 from the germline V gene are MGHRA and YSYEKL. The V end was cut by 1 base, the J end by 1 base, with 7 bases between. CDR3 coding DNA: TGCGCCAGCAGCCAAGGACTTAGAACTAATGAAAAACTGTTTTTT. Translating gives CASSQGLRTNEKLFF.

The CDR3 here is CASSIAGGSGNTIYF. The CDR3, as DNA: TGTGCCAGTAGTATAGCAGGGGGCTCTGGAAACACCATATATTTT. This rearrangement joins TRBV19 to TRBJ1-3, with TRBD1 identical over 7 bases. Germline V gives CDR1 LNHDA, CDR2 SQIVND (reference sequence). The ends lost 1 base at V and 0 bases at J; junction bases unmatched: 0. The CDR3 is 15 residues long. Full variable domain (outside the CDR3, taken from reference TRBV19 and TRBJ1-3): DGGITQSPKYLFRKEGQNVTLSCEQNLNHDAMYWYRQDPGQGLRLIYYSQIVNDFQKGDIAEGYSVSREKKESFPLTVTSAQKNPTAFYLCASSIAGGSGNTIYFGEGSWLTVV.

The chain carries TRBV2 and TRBJ1-2, with no clear D. Germline V CDR1 and CDR2: SNHLY, FYNNEI. V was clipped by 6 bases and J by 1 base, with 6 bases between them. CDR3 size: 12 residues. Written as DNA, the CDR3 is TGTGCCAGCAGGGGCCTTAACTATGGCTACACCTTC. Its protein is CASRGLNYGYTF.

The chain is built from TRBV4-1 and TRBJ1-1; no clear D gene. V gave up 6 bases and J gave up 7 bases, with 21 bases separating them. The CDR3 length is 15 residues. Germline CDR1 is MGHRA and CDR2 is YSYEKL. CDR3 loop: CASSPRAGSPLEAFF. CDR3 DNA sequence: TGCGCCAGCAGTCCACGTGCGGGGTCCCCTCTTGAAGCTTTCTTT.

The V and J genes are TRBV15 and TRBJ1-5; D is perhaps TRBD1 (6 bases). CDR1 and CDR2 from the germline V gene are LNHNV and YYDKDF (reference sequence). The V and J ends lost 1 base and 4 bases respectively, with 14 bases between them. CDR3 length: 16 residues. CDR3 sequence (DNA): TGTGCCACCAGCAGAGGGGTGGGGGGGCAAAATCAGCCCCAGCATTTT. Translated, it gives CATSRGVGGQNQPQHF.

This rearrangement joins TRBV7-6 to TRBJ2-7, with D perhaps being TRBD1 or TRBD2 (5 bases each). The CDR3 totals 15 residues. Deletions cut 5 bases from V and 2 bases from J, with 16 bases between. Germline values: CDR1 SGHVS, CDR2 FNYEAQ. CDR3 sequence reads: CASSLTSRGPYEQYF. CDR3 coding DNA: TGTGCCAGCAGCCTCACTTCCCGGGGCCCCTACGAGCAGTACTTC.